The clone carrying this TCR beta chain was detected a few times. Antigen unknown. The TCRbeta library incorporated unique molecular identifiers. In TCRdb, the PCR reads were re-called with MiXCR into one record per CDR3 protein. The top ten clones hold less than 15% of a sample with about 580,000 distinct CDR3 sequences, roughly 23% of them seen once. These data belong to a study of T-cell reconstitution after alpha-beta-depleted transplantation in children. Study-wide results and limits: Several patients had high TCRbeta diversity at day 60; it came from surviving recipient T cells and thymic progenitors. Several hundred expanded graft clones reportedly were the source of alpha-beta T cells about two months after transplant.

The V end lost 5 bases, the J end lost 0 bases, and 12 bases lay between the germline ends. Looked up from germline, CDR1 is SGHTA and CDR2 is FQGNSA. The CDR3 has 15 residues. This rearrangement joins TRBV7-2 to TRBJ2-3; D remains ambiguous. The source was PBMCs, mostly from graft donor cells, collected 360 days after TCRalphabeta/CD19-depleted stem cell transplant. This sequence originates from a boy in the first two years of life who had a stem cell transplant for acute myeloid leukemia, so the T cells may come from the graft donor. The CDR3 DNA sequence: TGTGCCAGCAGCCCCGCGCTCCTTAGCACAGATACGCAGTATTTT. Its translation is CASSPALLSTDTQYF. Full variable domain (outside the CDR3, taken from reference TRBV7-2 and TRBJ2-3): GAGVSQSPSNKVTEKGKDVELRCDPISGHTALYWYRQSLGQGLEFLIYFQGNSAPDKSGLPSDRFSAERTGGSVSTLTIQRTQQEDSAVYLCASSPALLSTDTQYFGPGTRLTVL.